The entry that follows covers one T cell receptor (beta chain) sequence. Its antigen is currently unknown. These data come from a study of T-cell memory formation after mild COVID-19. The CDR3 totals 14 residues. Germline values: CDR1 MGHRA, CDR2 YSYEKL. Trimming cost V 4 bases and J 8 bases; bases outside gene matches: 7. Study-level results: Some clones that responded turned up in pre-infection memory, which suggests that cross-reactive memory joined in. CD4+ contracting clones were mainly CM and EM; CD8+ ones, EMRA.

Via MiXCR, TCRdb re-called the 5' RACE reads, giving one row per CDR3 protein. The data contain 350,000 to 500,000 distinct CDR3 sequences, 23% of them seen just once; the ten biggest clones take up about an eighth. This rearrangement joins TRBV4-1 to TRBJ2-4; the match to TRBD1 covers 8 bases. The source material was PBMCs or a T cell subset sorted from them (not recorded which). The receptor comes from an adult woman who had mild COVID-19 (a few samples of this study predate the infection). Cell type and time point are not known. CDR3 loop: CASSLTGALDIQYF. Here the CDR3 DNA reads TGCGCCAGCAGCCTGACAGGGGCGTTGGACATTCAGTACTTC.